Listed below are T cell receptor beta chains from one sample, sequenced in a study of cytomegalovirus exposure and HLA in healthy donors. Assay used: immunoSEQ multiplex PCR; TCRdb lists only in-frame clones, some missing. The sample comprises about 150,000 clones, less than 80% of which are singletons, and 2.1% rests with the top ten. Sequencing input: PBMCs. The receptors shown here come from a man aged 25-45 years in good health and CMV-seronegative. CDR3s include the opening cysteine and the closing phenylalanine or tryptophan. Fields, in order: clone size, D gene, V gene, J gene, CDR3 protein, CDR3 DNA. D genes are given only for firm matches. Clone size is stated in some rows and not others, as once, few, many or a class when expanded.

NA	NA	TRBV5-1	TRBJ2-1	CASSLDRYNEQFF	TGCGCCAGCAGCTTGGATCGGTACAATGAGCAGTTCTTC
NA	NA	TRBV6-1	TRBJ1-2	CASSSHYRDYGYTF	TGTGCCAGCAGTTCCCACTACAGGGATTATGGCTACACCTTC
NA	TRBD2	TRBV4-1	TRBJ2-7	CASSPREGDEQYF	TGCGCCAGCAGCCCCCGGGAGGGCGACGAGCAGTACTTC
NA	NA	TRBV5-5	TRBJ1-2	CASRIEGLYGYTF	TGTGCCAGCAGAATCGAGGGTCTCTATGGCTACACCTTC
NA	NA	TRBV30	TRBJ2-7	CAWSESYEQYF	TGTGCCTGGAGTGAGAGCTACGAGCAGTACTTC
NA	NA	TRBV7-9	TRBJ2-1	CASSFIWGSGNEQFF	TGTGCCAGCAGCTTTATTTGGGGATCGGGGAATGAGCAGTTCTTC
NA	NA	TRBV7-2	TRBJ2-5	CASSLVARSQETQYF	TGTGCCAGCAGCTTAGTGGCTCGCTCCCAAGAGACCCAGTACTTC
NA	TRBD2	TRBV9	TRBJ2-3	CASSVEIAGGTDTQYF	TGTGCCAGCAGCGTAGAGATAGCGGGGGGCACAGATACGCAGTATTTT
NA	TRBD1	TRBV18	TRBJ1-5	CASSEATGVGQPQHF	TGTGCCAGCTCAGAGGCAACAGGGGTGGGTCAGCCCCAGCATTTT
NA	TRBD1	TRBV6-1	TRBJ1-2	CASSETGADYGYTF	TGTGCCAGCAGTGAGACAGGGGCTGACTATGGCTACACCTTC
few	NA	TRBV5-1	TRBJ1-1	CASSLQNMNTEAFF	TGCGCCAGCAGCTTACAGAATATGAACACTGAAGCTTTCTTT
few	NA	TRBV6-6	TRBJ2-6	CASSNRLDSGANVLTF	TGTGCCAGCAGCAACCGACTCGACTCTGGGGCCAACGTCCTGACTTTC
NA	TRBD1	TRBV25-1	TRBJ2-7	CASSPQGAGRPEQYF	TGTGCCAGCAGCCCTCAGGGGGCAGGGAGGCCCGAGCAGTACTTC
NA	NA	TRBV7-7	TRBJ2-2	CASSLGRGNTGELFF	TGTGCCAGCAGCTTGGGCAGGGGCAACACCGGGGAGCTGTTTTTT
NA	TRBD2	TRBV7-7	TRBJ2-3	CASSPRLAGDADTQYF	TGTGCTAGCAGCCCTAGACTAGCGGGGGACGCAGATACGCAGTATTTT
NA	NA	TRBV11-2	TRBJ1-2	CASSPAGGYGYTF	TGTGCCAGCAGCCCGGCGGGCGGGTATGGCTACACCTTC
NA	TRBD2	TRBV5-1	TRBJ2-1	CASSLRLAGARISYNEQFF	TGCGCCAGCAGCCTAAGACTAGCGGGGGCCCGTATCTCCTACAATGAGCAGTTCTTC
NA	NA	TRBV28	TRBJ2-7	CASSPNRGANSYEQYF	TGTGCCAGCAGTCCGAATCGGGGGGCTAACTCCTACGAGCAGTACTTC
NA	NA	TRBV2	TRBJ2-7	CARAVEEGSYEQYF	TGTGCCCGAGCGGTGGAGGAGGGTTCCTACGAGCAGTACTTC
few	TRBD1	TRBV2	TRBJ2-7	CASRADRGRGIEQYF	TGTGCCAGCAGGGCAGACAGGGGGCGAGGAATCGAGCAGTACTTC
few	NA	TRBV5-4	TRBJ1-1	CASSLEAGGRTEAFF	TGTGCCAGCAGCTTGGAGGCGGGCGGGAGGACTGAAGCTTTCTTT
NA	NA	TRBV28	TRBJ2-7	CASSWLQGSEQYF	TGTGCCAGCAGTTGGCTACAGGGTAGCGAGCAGTACTTC
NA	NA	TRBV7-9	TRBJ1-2	CASSLNGLDYGYTF	TGTGCCAGCAGCTTAAACGGTTTGGACTATGGCTACACCTTC